Each of the 15 T cell receptor beta chains below was sequenced from the same sample in a study of T cells in Graves' hyperthyroidism and ophthalmopathy. TCR beta CDR3 sequences were amplified from RNA transcripts. HTBI primers were used for first-round RT-PCR of the TCR CDR3. Via MiXCR, TCRdb re-called the multiplex PCR reads, giving one row per CDR3 protein. This table has hundreds of thousands of distinct CDR3 sequences, over 12% appearing once. The sample comprised blood. Receptors were obtained from a woman between 35 and 50 years old with Graves' ophthalmopathy.

This clonotype appeared many times. The chain couples TRBV18 to TRBJ2-5, with TRBD1 as a possible D gene (5 bases). The CDR3 covers 14 residues. Trimming removed 3 bases from V and 1 base from J, with 9 bases in between. The V gene's germline CDR1 is KGHSH and CDR2 LQKENI. The CDR3 nucleotides read TGTGCCAGCTCACCCCCAGGGCCCCAAGAGACCCAGTACTTC. It is translated as CASSPPGPQETQYF.

This clonotype was found a few times. This rearrangement joins TRBV27 to TRBJ2-2; the D gene is possibly TRBD2 (7 bases). The CDR3 loop spans 20 amino acids. Trimming removed 1 base from V and 1 base from J, with 22 bases in between. The germline V gene has CDR1 MNHEY and CDR2 SMNVEV (reference sequence). The CDR3 here is CASSLFESLGGAENTGELFF. In DNA, the CDR3 is TGTGCCAGCAGTTTATTCGAGTCCCTTGGGGGGGCAGAGAACACCGGGGAGCTGTTTTTT.

This clonotype appeared many times. The gene calls are TRBV5-1 and TRBJ1-2, with 9 bases that match TRBD1. This CDR3 region has 15 residues. The V and J ends lost 0 bases and 4 bases, in that order; junction bases with no gene match: 4. Per germline, CDR1 SGHRS and CDR2 YFSETQ. As DNA, the CDR3 is TGCGCCAGCAGCTTGGGCACGGGACAGGGCTATGGCTACACCTTC. It yields the protein CASSLGTGQGYGYTF.

The chain couples TRBV29-1 to TRBJ1-2, with D possibly matching TRBD1 (6 bases). CDR3 length: 14 amino acids. V was cut by 1 base and J by 8 bases, with 17 bases left in between. Germline CDR1 SQVTM, CDR2 ANQGSEA. The CDR3 nucleotides are TGCAGCGTTGAAGCTACAGGGCCTTCGGGCGGCTACACCTTC. Its protein is CSVEATGPSGGYTF.

There are a few counts of this clonotype. The genes are TRBV14 and TRBJ2-7; D possibly corresponds to TRBD2 (5 bases). V was shortened by 1 base and J by 2 bases, with 18 bases between the two germline ends. This CDR3 region has 17 residues. Germline values: CDR1 SGHDN, CDR2 FVKESK. The CDR3 nucleotides read TGTGCCAGCAGCCAAGTAGCGAGTGTCCGCCCAACCTACGAGCAGTACTTC. It yields the protein CASSQVASVRPTYEQYF.

This clonotype was counted at least ten times. The chain couples TRBV6-2 or TRBV6-3 to TRBJ1-1, with D possibly being TRBD1 (5 bases). The V and J ends lost 7 bases and 1 base respectively, with 10 bases between them. The germline V gene has CDR1 MNHEY and CDR2 SVGEGT. The CDR3 is made up of 13 amino acids. The CDR3: CASTNRRNTEAFF. CDR3 sequence (DNA): TGTGCCAGCACCAACAGGAGGAACACTGAAGCTTTCTTT.

This chain joins TRBV13 and TRBJ2-7, with 10 bases lining up with TRBD2. Germline CDR1 is PRHDT and CDR2 is FYEKMQ (reference sequence). Losses at the gene ends were 4 bases for V and 3 bases for J; bases not matched to a gene: 6. The CDR3 length is 15 residues. CDR3 sequence (DNA): TGTGCCAGCAGCTGGCGGCTAGCGGGAGTCTACGAGCAGTACTTC. Encoded protein: CASSWRLAGVYEQYF.

This clonotype was seen many times. The rearrangement uses TRBV30 and TRBJ1-2; D ambiguous. V lost 4 bases, J lost 7 bases, and 19 bases lay in between. There are 14 residues in the CDR3. Germline CDR1 and CDR2: GTSNPN and SVGIG (reference sequence). The CDR3 DNA sequence: TGTGCCTGGACCGATCGGACTCCCGGTGGTGGCTACACCTTC. This gives the protein CAWTDRTPGGGYTF.

At least ten counts were recorded for this clonotype. The rearrangement links TRBV20-1 to TRBJ2-5; TRBD2 is a possible D gene (5 bases). Germline V CDR1 and CDR2: DFQATT, SNEGSKA (reference sequence). The CDR3 is 16 amino acids. V was shortened by 3 bases and J by 4 bases, with 21 bases between the two germline ends. CDR3 protein: CSARPLRGREGETQYF. In nucleotides, the CDR3 is TGCAGTGCTAGGCCCCTAAGAGGGCGCGAGGGAGAGACCCAGTACTTC.

This clonotype appeared many times. The V and J genes are TRBV12-3 or TRBV12-4 and TRBJ2-2; 7 nucleotides agree with TRBD1. The CDR3 contains 19 residues. The J segment lost 1 base and the V segment lost 1 base, leaving 12 bases of the junction unmatched. The CDR3 reads CASSLVNRGRYLNTGELFF. The CDR3 coding sequence is TGTGCCAGCAGTTTAGTGAACAGGGGAAGGTACTTGAACACCGGGGAGCTGTTTTTT.

This clonotype came up many times. This rearrangement joins TRBV10-3 to TRBJ2-5; the D is unclear. The CDR3 consists of 13 residues. Trimming took 5 bases from V and 2 from J, leaving 9 bases between them. Germline CDR1 ENHRY, CDR2 SYGVKD. CDR3 loop: CAISTVIQETQYF. CDR3 nucleotides: TGTGCCATCAGTACAGTAATTCAAGAGACCCAGTACTTC.

This clonotype was observed a handful of times. The rearrangement joins TRBV19 to TRBJ1-2; 8 bases are shared with TRBD1. CDR1 and CDR2 from the germline V gene are LNHDA and SQIVND (reference sequence). Unmatched junction bases numbered 11, after V lost 1 base and J lost 7 bases. The CDR3 has 16 residues. This chain's CDR3 is CASSIAWTGSSGGYTF. The CDR3 coding sequence is TGTGCCAGTAGTATAGCGTGGACAGGGTCGTCAGGTGGCTACACCTTC.

This clonotype came up many times. The J gene is TRBJ1-2, the V gene TRBV28; tentative D call: TRBD1 (6 bases). This CDR3 spans 13 amino acids. Trimming cost V 6 bases and J 6 bases, with 14 bases left between them. Germline V lookup: CDR1 MDHEN, CDR2 SYDVKM. The CDR3 region is CASRNIGGHGYTF. The CDR3 DNA sequence: TGTGCCAGCAGGAATATTGGGGGGCATGGCTACACCTTC.

CDR3 coding DNA: TGTGCCAGCAGTTTCCCCGACACGTACGAGCAGTACTTC. Encoded protein: CASSFPDTYEQYF. The rearrangement joins TRBV12-3 or TRBV12-4 to TRBJ2-7; no firm D call. V lost 3 bases and J lost 4, with 10 bases in between. CDR3 size: 13 residues.

This clonotype was detected ten times or more. J is TRBJ1-5 and V is TRBV24-1; 10 bases fit TRBD1. Germline V gene sequence: CDR1 KGHDR, CDR2 SFDVKD. There are 16 residues in the CDR3. J lost 4 bases, V lost 5 bases, and 7 bases had no gene match. The CDR3 spells CATSVSGTGANQPQHF. DNA of the CDR3: TGTGCCACCAGTGTTTCTGGGACAGGGGCAAATCAGCCCCAGCATTTT.